The source of this T cell receptor (beta chain) is a study of blood T cell repertoires in COVID-19. The wider study: Acute and convalescent COVID-19 specimens originated in the United States, Italy and Spain. In each case, the material was cDNA or gDNA derived from T cells, B-cell-depleted T cells, or PBMCs.

In the original processing: By means of reference gene primer amplification, nucleated cell counts were estimated. The data were produced by immunoSEQ multiplex PCR, yet TCRdb's version contains in-frame clones alone and is incomplete. That table furnishes V, J and clone size, whereas the DNA furnished D and trimming. The table has approximately 25,000 clones, about 91% seen once. CDR3 length: 13 residues. Germline loops: CDR1 ENHRY, CDR2 SYGVKD. V dropped 2 bases and J dropped 8; count of bases not matched to a gene: 2. The J gene is TRBJ2-1, the V gene TRBV10-3, with 8 bases identical to TRBD2. Sequenced sample: peripheral blood. The TCR was taken from a man between 70 and 80 years old with active COVID-19. The CDR3 DNA is TGTGCCATCAGTGAGCGGGGGGGCGATGAGCAGTTCTTC. Its translation: CAISERGGDEQFF.